What follows describes a single TCR beta chain. What this receptor recognizes is not known. The input lacks base qualities; no much larger clone sits a single base away. Cut back by 4 bases and 0 bases, the V and J ends lie 4 bases apart. From the cysteine through the phenylalanine, the CDR3 covers 13 amino acids. Only CDR3 DNA remains: 39 bases, in frame from the first base. The germline V gene yields SGHTA for CDR1 and FQGNSA for CDR2. The sample is drawn from a study of blood T cell repertoires in COVID-19 (TCRdb year 2020). Context from the whole study: Samples covering the acute and convalescent phases of COVID-19 were provided by collaborators in the United States, Italy and Spain. Samples were obtained from the ongoing ImmuneRACE study (first 160 participants) and from 1,254 subjects provided by 6 global collaborators. HLA class I and class II types, where available, came from metadata supplied by the sample provider rather than from assay-based typing. The sample metadata nearly always contained a de-identified subject ID, COVID-19 status, age in years and sex. The prospective study material was composed of cDNA or gDNA derived from T cells, B-cell-depleted T cells, or PBMCs. A freely available public database, intended as a resource for researchers studying the immune response to SARS-CoV-2, is where the repertoires were released. Subjects who had been exposed to COVID-19, were actively infected with it, or had recovered from it provided the deeply sampled blood TCRbeta repertoires that made up the dataset.

TCRbeta CDR3 regions were amplified from genomic DNA by means of the immunoSEQ Assay, a bias-controlled multiplex PCR. As for the original processing: The number of nucleated cells in each sample was estimated by amplification of reference gene primers within the assay. To quantify the absolute abundance of each unique TCRbeta CDR3 rearrangement, sequence reads were collapsed and filtered. For each sample, productive Simpson clonality was calculated as the square root of Simpson's diversity index across productive rearrangements. TCRdb obtained this table from immuneACCESS and retained in-frame rearrangements with V and J assigned. These tables miss some clones; where compared with another copy, unresolved V genes account for less than half of the shortfall, and the remainder is unexplained. V and J calls plus clone size are reproduced from that table; the DNA served to infer D and trimming. The sample table lists 200,000 to 300,000 clones, approximately 80% of them with a count of one. 6% to 8% of the sample lies in the top ten.

In Seattle, one collaborating source enrolled patients while the infection was active and tracked those patients longitudinally over the course of disease. The collaborating institutions used their own protocols to collect whole blood in K2EDTA tubes. For TCRbeta analysis, collaborators shipped samples as frozen whole blood, isolated PBMCs, or DNA extracted from either of those sample types. On the study overall, not on this receptor specifically: How much clinical and demographic metadata was included differed by source and by participant, and the metadata was provided uncurated.

Sample: peripheral blood. The TCR was taken from a woman at least 80 years old with COVID-19, enrolled during active disease. Recombination connected TRBV7-2 to TRBJ2-1; no confident D gene assignment can be made. Here the CDR3 is given as CASSWSSYNEQFF. The DNA is TGTGCCAGCAGCTGGAGCTCCTACAATGAGCAGTTCTTC.